The 21 T cell receptor beta chains listed next were all sequenced from one sample in a study of glioma-infiltrating T cells after dendritic cell vaccination. Generated by immunoSEQ multiplex PCR, the TCRdb table keeps only in-frame clones and is missing some. Of about 92,000 clones listed, just over 85% are singletons. The sequencing used blood, collected before dendritic cell vaccination. The receptors derive from a human donor with glioblastoma.

The rearrangement uses TRBV7-7 and TRBJ2-1, with a weak D call TRBD1 (6 bases). The ends were cut back, 2 bases at V and 0 bases at J, with 11 bases in the middle. CDR3 length equals 16 residues. The germline V gene has CDR1 SSHAT and CDR2 FNYEAQ (reference sequence). CDR3 residues: CASSLTGWSSYNEQFF. CDR3 in DNA: TGTGCCAGCAGCTTAACAGGGTGGAGCTCCTACAATGAGCAGTTCTTC.

V is TRBV4-1 and J is TRBJ1-2, with 8 bases aligning to TRBD1. With V trimmed by 1 base and J by 4 bases, 2 bases remained unmatched. The CDR3 length is 14 residues. The germline V gene has CDR1 MGHRA and CDR2 YSYEKL. The CDR3 DNA is TGCGCCAGCAGCCAAGGGACAGGGAGCTATGGCTACACCTTC. The encoded protein is CASSQGTGSYGYTF.

The genes are TRBV7-9 and TRBJ2-5; 7 positions match TRBD1. V trimming: 5 bases; J trimming: 4 bases; junction bases outside the gene matches: 4. CDR3 length: 13 residues. Germline assignment: CDR1 SEHNR and CDR2 FQNEAQ (reference sequence). In DNA form, the CDR3 reads TGTGCCAGCAGCGCAGGGACAGTAGAGACCCAGTACTTC. Protein: CASSAGTVETQYF.

The chain joins TRBV7-3 to TRBJ2-5; 11 bases are a match to TRBD2. J lost 5 bases, V lost 5 bases, and 4 bases had no gene match. Looked up from germline, CDR1 is SGHTA and CDR2 is FQGTGA. CDR3 length equals 14 residues. CDR3 sequence (DNA): TGTGCCAGCAGCCGTAGCGGGAGGGCCGAGACCCAGTACTTC. Its protein is CASSRSGRAETQYF.

This clone has just a few counts. The chain uses TRBV6-5 and TRBJ2-3, with 7 positions matching TRBD2. The CDR3 is 15 residues long. V lost 5 bases and J lost 5; bases outside the gene matches: 10. The germline gives CDR1 MNHEY, CDR2 SVGAGI. The CDR3 loop is CASSGLDGDVDTQYF. CDR3 coding DNA: TGTGCCAGCAGTGGACTAGACGGGGACGTAGATACGCAGTATTTT.

This rearrangement joins TRBV10-3 to TRBJ2-7; 12 bases align to TRBD2. The CDR3 has 18 residues. Germline values: CDR1 ENHRY, CDR2 SYGVKD. V lost 6 bases, J lost 3 bases, and 15 bases stayed unmatched. This CDR3 is CAISGARDRGLAGYEQYF. In DNA, the CDR3 is TGTGCCATCAGCGGCGCGAGGGACAGGGGACTAGCGGGCTACGAGCAGTACTTC.

The V gene is TRBV18, the J gene TRBJ2-2, with TRBD2 matching over 9 bases. The CDR3 consists of 17 residues. Germline V gives CDR1 KGHSH, CDR2 LQKENI. The junction had 8 bases not matched to a gene; V was cut back by 3 bases and J by 3 bases. The CDR3 DNA reads TGTGCCAGCTCACCCGGACTAGCGTCAATTTACACCGGGGAGCTGTTTTTT. Amino acid sequence: CASSPGLASIYTGELFF.

V gene TRBV28 combines with J gene TRBJ1-2; 10 bases line up with TRBD1. The CDR3 loop spans 17 amino acids. Germline CDR1 is MDHEN and CDR2 is SYDVKM. The J segment lost 3 bases and the V segment lost 2 bases, leaving 9 bases of the junction unmatched. The CDR3 region has the DNA TGTGCCAGCAGTTTAGCCCCCCGGACAGGGGGTGACTATGGCTACACCTTC. Amino acid sequence: CASSLAPRTGGDYGYTF.

This rearrangement joins TRBV19 to TRBJ1-1; D unclear. V was cut by 4 bases and J by 3 bases, with 9 bases left in between. CDR1 is LNHDA and CDR2 is SQIVND in the germline V gene (reference sequence). The CDR3 is made up of 13 amino acids. CDR3 residues: CASSTDGDTEAFF. DNA for the CDR3: TGTGCCAGTAGTACTGACGGGGACACTGAAGCTTTCTTT. The whole variable domain, remainder taken from reference TRBV19 and TRBJ1-1, is DGGITQSPKYLFRKEGQNVTLSCEQNLNHDAMYWYRQDPGQGLRLIYYSQIVNDFQKGDIAEGYSVSREKKESFPLTVTSAQKNPTAFYLCASSTDGDTEAFFGQGTRLTVV.

This chain joins TRBV7-7 and TRBJ2-1, with TRBD1 matching over 12 bases. CDR1 SSHAT and CDR2 FNYEAQ come from the germline V gene (reference sequence). V was pared by 5 bases and J by 7 bases, with 3 bases of the junction left unmatched. CDR3 size: 14 residues. Here the CDR3 DNA reads TGTGCCAGCAGCCAGGGACAGGGGGCTAATGAGCAGTTCTTC. Translating it yields CASSQGQGANEQFF.

This clone has just one count. Sequence at one end of the junction differs from germline and may be a read error. The V call is TRBV4-3, the J call TRBJ1-1; a weak D match, TRBD1 (6 bases). This CDR3 is built from 15 residues. Germline V gives CDR1 LGHNA, CDR2 YSLEER. The CDR3 nucleotides are TGCGCCAGCGGCCACCCGGGACAAATGAACACTGAAGCTTTCTTT. Its protein is CASGHPGQMNTEAFF.

This clone was counted only a few times. The chain joins TRBV6-5 to TRBJ1-4, with TRBD1 identical over 9 bases. CDR1 and CDR2 (germline): MNHEY, SVGAGI. The ends lost 0 bases at V and 7 bases at J; junction bases unmatched: 6. The CDR3 covers 16 residues. The CDR3: CASSYSATGGFEKLFF. The CDR3 nucleotides read TGTGCCAGCAGTTACTCGGCCACAGGGGGCTTTGAAAAACTGTTTTTT.

The chain carries TRBV6-6 and TRBJ1-3, with D possibly matching TRBD1 (5 bases). V lost 8 bases and J lost 4, with 9 bases in between. The CDR3 has 12 residues. Per the germline V gene, CDR1 is MNHNY and CDR2 is SVGAGI (reference sequence). The CDR3 bases are TGTGCCAGCCGGGGGAACGGAAACACCATATATTTT. This translates into CASRGNGNTIYF.

CDR3 amino acids: CASSLVAVAPGGLTNQPQHF. The DNA of the CDR3 is TGTGCCAGCAGCTTAGTAGCCGTGGCACCGGGGGGTCTCACCAATCAGCCCCAGCATTTT. The chain employs TRBV7-6 and TRBJ1-5; tentative D call: TRBD1 (5 bases). The CDR3 is made up of 20 amino acids. The germline gives CDR1 SGHVS, CDR2 FNYEAQ. Trimming shortened V by 1 base and J by 3 bases, and 25 bases separated the two germline ends.

The chain links TRBV19 to TRBJ2-7, with 7 bases aligning to TRBD2. CDR1 is LNHDA, CDR2 SQIVND, per germline (reference sequence). The CDR3 consists of 13 residues. V dropped 3 bases and J dropped 2; count of bases not matched to a gene: 1. In nucleotides, the CDR3 is TGTGCCAGTAGTATTGCGGGGGCCTACGAGCAGTACTTC. Amino acids: CASSIAGAYEQYF.

Here the CDR3 reads CASSQDRFSSGNTIYF. For the CDR3, the DNA is TGCGCCAGCAGCCAAGACAGGTTTAGCTCTGGAAACACCATATATTTT. V gene TRBV4-3 combines with J gene TRBJ1-3; D is uncertain. Trimming pared 0 bases from V and 0 bases from J, leaving 9 bases between. The CDR3 is 16 amino acids. Germline V gene data show CDR1 as LGHNA and CDR2 as YSLEER.

The gene calls are TRBV25-1 and TRBJ2-2; D perhaps matches TRBD1 (5 bases). Trimming removed 2 bases from V and 5 bases from J, with 15 bases in between. This CDR3 has 16 residues. Germline CDR1 reads MGHDK; CDR2 reads SYGVNS. CDR3 in DNA: TGTGCCAGCAGTGAAGTTTCAGGGTACGGGACCGGGGAGCTGTTTTTT. Protein product: CASSEVSGYGTGELFF.

The chain has TRBV7-6 and TRBJ2-1, with D tentatively TRBD2 (5 bases). Germline values: CDR1 SGHVS, CDR2 FNYEAQ. The germline V and J ends were trimmed by 1 base and 6 bases, with 10 bases remaining between them. The CDR3 length is 14 residues. CDR3: CASSLVPLANEQFF. The CDR3 coding sequence is TGTGCCAGCAGCTTAGTTCCGCTAGCCAATGAGCAGTTCTTC. Full variable domain (rest looked up from reference TRBV7-6 and TRBJ2-1): GAGVSQSPRYKVTKRGQDVALRCDPISGHVSLYWYRQALGQGPEFLTYFNYEAQQDKSGLPNDRFSAERPEGSISTLTIQRTEQRDSAMYRCASSLVPLANEQFFGPGTRLTVL.

V usage is TRBV9 and J usage is TRBJ2-1, with D tentatively TRBD2 (5 bases). V lost 4 bases and J lost 7, with 12 bases in between. CDR3 size: 13 residues. Germline assignment: CDR1 SGDLS and CDR2 YYNGEE. CDR3 region: CASSPELVNEQFF. The CDR3 DNA reads TGTGCCAGCAGCCCAGAACTAGTGAATGAGCAGTTCTTC.

The chain couples TRBV29-1 to TRBJ2-7; 12 bases align to TRBD2. V lost 3 bases to trimming and J lost 5 bases; unmatched junction nucleotides: 11. This CDR3 is built from 16 residues. The germline V gene encodes CDR1 SQVTM and CDR2 ANQGSEA. CDR3 nucleotide sequence: TGCAGCGTTGACAAAGGGGGGACTAGCGGGCGGGACGAGCAGTACTTC. Protein product: CSVDKGGTSGRDEQYF.

This chain links TRBV6-5 with TRBJ1-2, with 8 bases that match TRBD1. Germline lookup yields CDR1 MNHEY and CDR2 SVGAGI. This CDR3 contains 16 residues. Trimming cost V 4 bases and J 3 bases; bases outside gene matches: 10. CDR3 DNA: TGTGCCAGCAGTTCCGAATCCAGGGGGCCGCACTATGGCTACACCTTC. It codes for CASSSESRGPHYGYTF.